This is a list of T cell receptor beta chains from one sample in a study of shared clonotypes between healthy human individuals. Profiling relied on immunoSEQ multiplex PCR, and the TCRdb table lists in-frame clones only, not all of them. The table records hundreds of thousands of clones, around 72% of them present only once. The sample taken for sequencing was memory CD4+ T cells sorted from blood. These receptor sequences come from a woman aged 25 to 45 in good health. Both conserved end residues are part of each CDR3. A D gene is named only where the DNA matches it firmly. Clone size is given for some rows only: seen once, a few or many times, or a class if the clone is expanded.

j_call d_call cdr3_length clone_size v_call cdr3_aa cdr3_nt
TRBJ2-1 TRBD1 15 few TRBV15 CATSRGQGNYNEQFF TGTGCCACCAGCAGAGGACAGGGAAACTACAATGAGCAGTTCTTC
TRBJ2-1 . 14 . TRBV5-1 CASSSEYVYNEQFF TGCGCCAGCAGCTCCGAATACGTTTACAATGAGCAGTTCTTC
TRBJ2-7 TRBD2 16 . TRBV18 CASSPPVAAGAYEQYF TGTGCCAGCTCACCACCGGTAGCAGCGGGAGCTTACGAGCAGTACTTC
TRBJ2-6 . 15 . TRBV6-5 CASCRDGPGANVLTF TGTGCCAGCTGCAGGGATGGCCCTGGGGCCAACGTCCTGACTTTC
TRBJ1-2 . 18 . TRBV6-1 CASSERGKWGAQNDGYTF TGTGCCAGCAGTGAAAGAGGGAAATGGGGGGCCCAGAACGATGGCTACACCTTC
TRBJ2-2 . 19 few TRBV7-9 CASSSGTRMSGANTGELFF TGTGCCAGCAGTTCCGGGACACGGATGAGCGGAGCGAACACCGGGGAGCTGTTTTTT
TRBJ2-7 TRBD1 13 . TRBV29-1 CSAERQGADEQYF TGCAGCGCTGAACGGCAGGGGGCCGACGAGCAGTACTTC
TRBJ2-7 . 11 . TRBV25-1 CASSRNYEQYF TGTGCCAGCAGTCGTAATTACGAGCAGTACTTC
TRBJ2-7 . 16 . TRBV5-4 CASRGDDARGNYEQYF TGTGCCAGCAGGGGAGATGACGCACGGGGGAACTACGAGCAGTACTTC
TRBJ2-1 TRBD2 16 few TRBV28 CASRPPLAGSYNEQFF TGTGCCAGCAGACCCCCACTAGCGGGGTCCTACAATGAGCAGTTCTTC
TRBJ1-5 . 12 . TRBV28 CASHLGNQPQHF TGTGCCAGTCACCTCGGTAATCAGCCCCAGCATTTT
TRBJ1-1 . 13 . TRBV6-1 CASSDTYLTEAFF TGTGCCAGCAGTGACACATACCTCACTGAAGCTTTCTTT
TRBJ2-3 . 15 . TRBV11-2 CASSLNPDGTDTQYF TGTGCCAGCAGCTTAAACCCGGACGGGACAGATACGCAGTATTTT
TRBJ1-2 TRBD1 14 . TRBV29-1 CSVGQGLVGYGYTF TGCAGCGTTGGACAGGGGTTGGTTGGTTATGGCTACACCTTC